This is a list of T cell receptor beta chains from one sample in a study of T cell responses to AZD1222 COVID-19 vaccine. Profiled with immunoSEQ multiplex PCR; TCRdb holds only in-frame clones, not every one. The sample includes 45,000 to 55,000 clones, about 88% of them seen just once. The sample in question was peripheral blood, obtained on day 0 of AZD1222 vaccination. These receptors all stem from an adult in good health. CDR3s include the opening cysteine and the closing phenylalanine or tryptophan. Fields, in order: D gene, V gene, clone size, J gene, CDR3 DNA, CDR3 protein. A D gene is named only where the DNA matches it firmly. For some rows the clone size is stated as once, few or many, or as a class when expanded; others skip it.

d_call: .; v_call: TRBV5-4; clone_size: .; j_call: TRBJ2-1; cdr3_nt: TGTGCCAGCAGCCCCGACTCCATCAGAGCACACAATGAGCAGTTCTTC; cdr3_aa: CASSPDSIRAHNEQFF
d_call: TRBD1; v_call: TRBV12-5; clone_size: few; j_call: TRBJ2-7; cdr3_nt: TGTGCTAGTGGTTCGATGACCGGGACAGGGGGGGACGAGCAGTACTTC; cdr3_aa: CASGSMTGTGGDEQYF
d_call: .; v_call: TRBV3-1/TRBV3-2; clone_size: .; j_call: TRBJ2-7; cdr3_nt: TGTGCCAGCAGCAGGCTTGAGGGCCCGAACGAGCAGTACTTC; cdr3_aa: CASSRLEGPNEQYF
d_call: .; v_call: TRBV11-2; clone_size: .; j_call: TRBJ2-2; cdr3_nt: TGTGCCAGCAGCTTAGTTGGCGGGGAGCTGTTTTTT; cdr3_aa: CASSLVGGELFF
d_call: TRBD1; v_call: TRBV28; clone_size: .; j_call: TRBJ1-2; cdr3_nt: TGTGCCAGCAGTCCCTGGACAGGGGGCCACTATGGCTACACCTTC; cdr3_aa: CASSPWTGGHYGYTF
d_call: TRBD2; v_call: TRBV7-8; clone_size: .; j_call: TRBJ2-1; cdr3_nt: TGTGCCAGCAGCTGGTCGACTAGCGGGGGGCCCCAGTTCTTC; cdr3_aa: CASSWSTSGGPQFF
d_call: .; v_call: TRBV27; clone_size: .; j_call: TRBJ1-5; cdr3_nt: TGTGCCAGCAGTTCCCGCCAGATCGGGCAGCCCCAGCATTTT; cdr3_aa: CASSSRQIGQPQHF
d_call: TRBD1; v_call: TRBV5-5; clone_size: .; j_call: TRBJ2-3; cdr3_nt: TGTGCCAGCAGCCGGGACAGGGTTGGTGCCACAGATACGCAGTATTTT; cdr3_aa: CASSRDRVGATDTQYF
d_call: .; v_call: TRBV28; clone_size: .; j_call: TRBJ1-6; cdr3_nt: TGTGCCAGCAGAGAAACCGGTCCCCTCCACTTT; cdr3_aa: CASRETGPLHF
d_call: .; v_call: TRBV11-2; clone_size: .; j_call: TRBJ1-4; cdr3_nt: TGTGCCAGCAGCTTGAGGGTAGCAACTAATGAAAAACTGTTTTTT; cdr3_aa: CASSLRVATNEKLFF
d_call: TRBD1; v_call: TRBV27; clone_size: .; j_call: TRBJ1-5; cdr3_nt: TGTGCCAGCAGCAGGGACAGGGGTGGTCAGCCCCAGCATTTT; cdr3_aa: CASSRDRGGQPQHF
d_call: .; v_call: TRBV15; clone_size: .; j_call: TRBJ2-6; cdr3_nt: TGTGCCACCAGCACAGGGGCCAACGTCCTGACTTTC; cdr3_aa: CATSTGANVLTF
d_call: .; v_call: TRBV7-9; clone_size: .; j_call: TRBJ1-5; cdr3_nt: TGTGCCAGCAGCTTAGGGACGGACAAGCAGCCCCAGCATTTT; cdr3_aa: CASSLGTDKQPQHF
d_call: .; v_call: TRBV12-3/TRBV12-4; clone_size: .; j_call: TRBJ1-2; cdr3_nt: TGTGCCAGCAGTTTAAGGGGTTTTGATGGCTACACCTTC; cdr3_aa: CASSLRGFDGYTF
d_call: .; v_call: TRBV28; clone_size: .; j_call: TRBJ2-3; cdr3_nt: TGTGCCAGCAGTTTTACTAGAAGAGATACGCAGTATTTT; cdr3_aa: CASSFTRRDTQYF
d_call: TRBD2; v_call: TRBV24-1; clone_size: once; j_call: TRBJ2-3; cdr3_nt: TGTGCCACCAGTGATGGGACTAGCGGGGGGTCCAGCACAGATACGCAGTATTTT; cdr3_aa: CATSDGTSGGSSTDTQYF
d_call: .; v_call: TRBV6-1; clone_size: .; j_call: TRBJ2-1; cdr3_nt: TGTGCCAGCAGTGAAAGAGTGGGTAGACAGTTCTTC; cdr3_aa: CASSERVGRQFF
d_call: .; v_call: TRBV6-5; clone_size: .; j_call: TRBJ1-6; cdr3_nt: TGTGCCAGCAGTTACGGGGCAGGCGGTTATAATTCACCCCTCCACTTT; cdr3_aa: CASSYGAGGYNSPLHF
d_call: .; v_call: TRBV5-6; clone_size: .; j_call: TRBJ1-6; cdr3_nt: TGTGCCAGCACCTGGGGAGGGTCCAATAATTCACCCCTCCACTTT; cdr3_aa: CASTWGGSNNSPLHF
d_call: .; v_call: TRBV7-2; clone_size: once; j_call: TRBJ2-1; cdr3_nt: TGTGCCAGCAGCCCATGGCTGAATGAGCAGTTCTTC; cdr3_aa: CASSPWLNEQFF
d_call: .; v_call: TRBV7-2; clone_size: .; j_call: TRBJ1-2; cdr3_nt: TGTGCCAGCAGCTTAGCCCCCAGCTATGGCTACACCTTC; cdr3_aa: CASSLAPSYGYTF
d_call: .; v_call: TRBV28; clone_size: .; j_call: TRBJ1-2; cdr3_nt: TGTGCCAGCACCCCAGGTAGGGGGTTGTATGGCTACACCTTC; cdr3_aa: CASTPGRGLYGYTF
d_call: .; v_call: TRBV27; clone_size: few; j_call: TRBJ2-2; cdr3_nt: TGTGCCAGCATGGTGGCGGGAACGAACACCGGGGAGCTGTTTTTT; cdr3_aa: CASMVAGTNTGELFF